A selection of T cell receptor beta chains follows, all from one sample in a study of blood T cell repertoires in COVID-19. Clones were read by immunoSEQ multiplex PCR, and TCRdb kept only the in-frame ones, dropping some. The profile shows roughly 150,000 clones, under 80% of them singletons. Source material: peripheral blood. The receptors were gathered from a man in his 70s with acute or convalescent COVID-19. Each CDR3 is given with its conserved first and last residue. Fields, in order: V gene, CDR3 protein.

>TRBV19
CASSIVSGNTGELFF
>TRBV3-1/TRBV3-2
CASSQDVGGSSNEQFF
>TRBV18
CASSPPSNTEAFF
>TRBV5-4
CASSTPRDREETQYF
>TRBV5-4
CASSLPPGPGPVSPLHF
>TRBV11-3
CASSISGRRDNEQFF
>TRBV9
CASSVVGTGNSPLHF
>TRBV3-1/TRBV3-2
CASSQNRDNSHEQYF
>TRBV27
CASAPLVANTEAFF
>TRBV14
CASSQGQGQPQHF
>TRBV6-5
CASRDRGNQPQHF
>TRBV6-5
CASSPATGSLQHF
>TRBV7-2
CASSLERMAGGPTTGELFF
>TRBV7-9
CASSPGTGEYGYTF
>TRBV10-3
CATVMRPQPNYGYTF
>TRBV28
CASSPRGSYNEQFF
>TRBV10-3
CAISVGARELFF
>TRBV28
CASSPQGAHHYGYTF
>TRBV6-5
CAGGQGGYSTDTQYF
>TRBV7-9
CASSLATGSSQPQHF